This record concerns one T cell receptor (beta chain) sequence. This specimen comes from a study of cytomegalovirus exposure and HLA in healthy donors. Clones were read by immunoSEQ multiplex PCR, and TCRdb kept only the in-frame ones, dropping some. The sample has around 170,000 clones, 88% seen once; the top ten hold 3%. Germline V gene lookup returns CDR1 MGHRA and CDR2 YSYEKL. The CDR3 is 15 residues long. Germline trimming cut 0 bases from V and 6 bases from J; bases unmatched to any gene: 4. V usage is TRBV4-1 and J usage is TRBJ2-7; 11 nucleotides line up with TRBD2. Input material: PBMCs. This clonotype was sampled from a man aged 18 to 30 in good health and CMV-seronegative. The CDR3: CASSQDITSGSEQYF. CDR3 nucleotide sequence: TGCGCCAGCAGCCAAGATATAACTAGCGGGAGCGAGCAGTACTTC.